Presented here are 8 T cell receptor beta chains from one specimen sequenced in a study of T cell repertoires in cytomegalovirus infection. No antigen is known for these receptors. A single record per CDR3 protein comes from TCRdb applying MiXCR to the reads. The sample records about 47,000 distinct CDR3 sequences, roughly 19% being singletons. The sequencing here drew on CD8+ T cells from cultured PBMCs, taken from culture after CMV antigen stimulation. These receptors were obtained from a human donor in good health (CMV status not recorded). Some clones in this sample may be carry-over from other donors' samples.

As for this clonotype: Possible read error: a much larger clone is one base away. V gene TRBV11-2 combines with J gene TRBJ2-1; the match to TRBD2 covers 8 bases. Losses at the gene ends were 7 bases for V and 3 bases for J; bases not matched to a gene: 14. The germline V gene has CDR1 SGHAT and CDR2 FQNNGV. This CDR3 spans 17 amino acids. DNA for the CDR3: TGTGCCAGCACCCCTGGGGCTACCGGGAGGGGCTACAATGAGCAGTTCTTC. Its translation: CASTPGATGRGYNEQFF.

This chain links TRBV5-1 with TRBJ2-2; the D gene is possibly TRBD2 (6 bases). CDR1 SGHRS and CDR2 YFSETQ come from the germline V gene. V lost 5 bases, J lost 0 bases, and 11 bases lay in between. The CDR3 consists of 15 residues. In nucleotides, the CDR3 is TGCGCCAGCAGAGGAGGGGCCGCGAACACCGGGGAGCTGTTTTTT. It codes for CASRGGAANTGELFF.

This clonotype was counted many times. This chain connects TRBV7-2 to TRBJ1-6; D may be TRBD1 (6 bases). CDR1 and CDR2 (germline): SGHTA, FQGNSA. V was trimmed by 7 bases and J by 14 bases, leaving 15 bases between them. This CDR3 contains 12 residues. The CDR3 DNA reads as TGTGCCAGCACCCTAGGGGGGGGGGCCCTCCACTTT. Protein: CASTLGGGALHF.

This clonotype showed up many times. The chain has TRBV27 and TRBJ2-3; weak D call: TRBD1 (5 bases). The CDR3 is 14 amino acids. Germline V lookup: CDR1 MNHEY, CDR2 SMNVEV (reference sequence). The ends were cut back, 6 bases at V and 2 bases at J, with 12 bases in the middle. CDR3 nucleotides: TGTGCCAGCAGCCCCGTGGGGCACACAGATACGCAGTATTTT. Translation: CASSPVGHTDTQYF.

The chain uses TRBV7-6 and TRBJ1-3; 11 bases align to TRBD1. Germline V gene data show CDR1 as SGHVS and CDR2 as FNYEAQ. The CDR3 has 15 residues. V shed 5 bases, J shed 8 bases, and the junction held 8 bases outside the gene matches. CDR3 sequence reads: CASSPTGTGGDTIYF. The CDR3 bases are TGTGCCAGCAGCCCAACCGGGACAGGGGGGGACACCATATATTTT.

In its sample, this clonotype was seen a few times. The V call is TRBV28, the J call TRBJ2-5, with TRBD1 matching 8 bases. This CDR3 has 15 amino acids. CDR1 is MDHEN, CDR2 SYDVKM, per germline. V lost 6 bases and J lost 1; bases outside the gene matches: 7. The CDR3 loop is CASSQDREVQETQYF. CDR3 nucleotides: TGTGCCAGCAGCCAGGACAGGGAAGTCCAAGAGACCCAGTACTTC. The complete variable domain, with remaining parts taken from reference TRBV28 and TRBJ2-5, reads DVKVTQSSRYLVKRTGEKVFLECVQDMDHENMFWYRQDPGLGLRLIYFSYDVKMKEKGDIPEGYSVSREKKERFSLILESASTNQTSMYLCASSQDREVQETQYFGPGTRLLVL.

J is TRBJ1-4 and V is TRBV12-3 or TRBV12-4; D unresolved. The length of the CDR3 is 14 residues. V shed 6 bases and J shed 3 bases, with 11 bases lying between them. The CDR3 sequence: CASSEQPSNEKLFF. DNA of the CDR3: TGTGCCAGCAGCGAACAGCCCTCTAATGAAAAACTGTTTTTT.

This clonotype appeared many times. This chain joins TRBV9 and TRBJ1-1; 10 bases align to TRBD1. V lost 2 bases, J lost 7 bases, and 2 bases stayed unmatched. Germline assignment: CDR1 SGDLS and CDR2 YYNGEE. CDR3 length: 13 amino acids. CDR3 in DNA: TGTGCCAGCAGCGTCGGACAGGGGGATGAAGCTTTCTTT. Translating it yields CASSVGQGDEAFF.